This record concerns one TCR beta chain sequence. Antigen unknown. In each sample, roughly 10^5 TCR templates were assayed. Repertoires were generated with immunoSEQ multiplex PCR, while TCRdb's copy carries only in-frame clones and drops some. Of approximately 20,000 clones listed, 44% are singletons. The sample is drawn from a study of siplizumab effects on memory and regulatory T cells. The wider study: At around 0.93 ug/mL of siplizumab or without drug, mixed lymphocyte reactions were set up in pairs.

The ends were cut back, 2 bases at V and 8 bases at J, with 16 bases in the middle. From germline, CDR1 is SEHNR and CDR2 FQNEAQ (reference sequence). The CDR3 length is 15 residues. Whole-study results and caveats: Roughly 80-97% of dividing CD4+ or CD8+ clones were without an attributable naive or memory phenotype.

An approximately six-day coculture at 37°C was performed with the mixed lymphocyte reaction cells. Prior to a 1:1 mixing, responder PBMCs were labelled with CFSE and stimulator PBMCs with Violet Dye. This clonotype originated in a human donor in good health; the cells came from an allogeneic mixed lymphocyte reaction. Some clones in this sample may be carry-over from other donors' samples. The sample was CFSE-low (dividing) CD4+ T cells sorted from an allogeneic mixed lymphocyte reaction. The chain carries TRBV7-9 and TRBJ2-1; possibly TRBD2 for D (6 bases). CDR3 bases: TGTGCCAGCAGCTTAAGTTCCCTAGCTAGCGATGAGCAGTTCTTC. The encoded protein is CASSLSSLASDEQFF.